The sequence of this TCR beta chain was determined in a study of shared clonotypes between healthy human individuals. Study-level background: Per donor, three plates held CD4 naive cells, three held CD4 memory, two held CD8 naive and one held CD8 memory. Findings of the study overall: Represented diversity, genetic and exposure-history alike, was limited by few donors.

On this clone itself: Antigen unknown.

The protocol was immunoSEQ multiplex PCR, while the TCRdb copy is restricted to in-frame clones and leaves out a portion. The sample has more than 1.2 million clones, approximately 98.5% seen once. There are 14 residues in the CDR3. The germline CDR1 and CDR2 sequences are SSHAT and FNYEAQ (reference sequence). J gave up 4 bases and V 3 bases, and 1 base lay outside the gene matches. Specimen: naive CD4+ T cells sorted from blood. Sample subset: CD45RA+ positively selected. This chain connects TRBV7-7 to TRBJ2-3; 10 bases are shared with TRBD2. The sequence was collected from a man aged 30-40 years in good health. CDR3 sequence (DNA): TGTGCCAGCAGCTTGGGGACTAGCGCAGATACGCAGTATTTT. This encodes CASSLGTSADTQYF. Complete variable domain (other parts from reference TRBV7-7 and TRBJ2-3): GAGVSQSPRYKVTKRGQDVTLRCDPISSHATLYWYQQALGQGPEFLTYFNYEAQPDKSGLPSDRFSAERPEGSISTLTIQRTEQRDSAMYRCASSLGTSADTQYFGPGTRLTVL.